These T cell receptor beta chains were read from a single sample in a study of brain T cells in children with intractable seizures. TCRdb's copy holds only in-frame clones and misses some; the assay was immunoSEQ multiplex PCR. The sample has about 76,000 clones, 85% to 95% seen once. Sample: peripheral blood, taken at surgery. These receptors were obtained from a boy under two years old with tuberous sclerosis and intractable seizures. Each CDR3 is given with its conserved first and last residue. D genes are given only for firm matches. Expanded clones are given a class, and other clones once, few, many or no size at all.

j_gene | d_gene | v_gene | abundance | CDR3aa | CDR3nt
TRBJ2-3 | TRBD1 | TRBV10-2 | NA | CASSYRGDPTDTQYF | TGCGCCAGCAGCTACAGGGGGGATCCCACAGATACGCAGTATTTT
TRBJ2-7 | NA | TRBV19 | NA | CASSMRGSYEQYF | TGTGCCAGTAGTATGAGAGGCTCCTACGAGCAGTACTTC
TRBJ2-1 | NA | TRBV7-7 | NA | CASSLEGRASYNEQFF | TGTGCTAGCAGCTTAGAAGGACGGGCATCCTACAATGAGCAGTTCTTC
TRBJ2-7 | TRBD2 | TRBV10-3 | NA | CAIAGTSSYEQYF | TGTGCCATCGCCGGGACTAGCTCCTACGAGCAGTACTTC
TRBJ2-3 | NA | TRBV9 | NA | CASSGSPGPSTDTQYF | TGTGCCAGCAGCGGTTCGCCAGGACCCTCCACAGATACGCAGTATTTT
TRBJ1-5 | NA | TRBV12-1 | NA | CASSFDARAHNQPQHF | TGTGCCAGCAGCTTTGACGCCAGGGCCCACAATCAGCCCCAGCATTTT
TRBJ1-5 | TRBD1 | TRBV19 | NA | CASSIGQANQPQHF | TGTGCCAGTAGTATTGGACAGGCAAATCAGCCCCAGCATTTT
TRBJ1-2 | NA | TRBV5-6 | NA | CASSLGPGGYTF | TGTGCCAGCAGCTTGGGCCCGGGAGGCTACACCTTC
TRBJ2-7 | NA | TRBV30 | NA | CAWSVRGEDGEQYF | TGTGCCTGGAGTGTTAGGGGGGAGGACGGGGAGCAGTACTTC
TRBJ2-7 | NA | TRBV27 | NA | CASSSGLTRVYEQYF | TGTGCCAGCAGTTCGGGCCTCACGAGGGTCTACGAGCAGTACTTC
TRBJ1-1 | TRBD1 | TRBV27 | few | CASSANRGPSTEAFF | TGTGCCAGCAGTGCGAACAGGGGCCCCAGCACTGAAGCTTTCTTT
TRBJ1-2 | NA | TRBV2 | NA | CASSEYNGRLYGYTF | TGTGCCAGCAGTGAATATAACGGCCGCCTCTATGGCTACACCTTC
TRBJ2-5 | TRBD2 | TRBV4-2 | NA | CASSVLAGGLETQYF | TGTGCCAGCAGCGTACTAGCGGGAGGGCTAGAGACCCAGTACTTC
TRBJ1-1 | NA | TRBV9 | NA | CASSVEGGNTEAFF | TGTGCCAGCAGCGTAGAAGGGGGAAACACTGAAGCTTTCTTT
TRBJ2-5 | TRBD1 | TRBV19 | NA | CASRGQGHGETQYF | TGTGCCAGTAGAGGACAGGGTCACGGAGAGACCCAGTACTTC
TRBJ1-1 | NA | TRBV5-1 | NA | CASRGTMNTEAFF | TGCGCCAGCAGGGGGACCATGAACACTGAAGCTTTCTTT
TRBJ2-3 | NA | TRBV5-5 | NA | CASSLGTATGDTQYF | TGTGCCAGCAGCCTCGGGACTGCCACTGGGGATACGCAGTATTTT
TRBJ2-5 | NA | TRBV2 | NA | CASRPGPQETQYF | TGTGCCAGCAGACCGGGACCCCAAGAGACCCAGTACTTC
TRBJ2-1 | TRBD2 | TRBV7-3 | once | CASSLRASGYNEQFF | TGTGCCAGCAGCTTACGCGCTAGCGGATACAATGAGCAGTTCTTC
TRBJ1-5 | NA | TRBV16 | NA | CASSQKLQRTNSNQPQHF | TGTGCCAGCAGCCAGAAACTTCAGAGAACAAATAGCAATCAGCCCCAGCATTTT
TRBJ1-3 | NA | TRBV10-2 | NA | CASSESWQGTGNTIYF | TGCGCCAGCAGTGAGTCGTGGCAGGGGACTGGAAACACCATATATTTT
TRBJ2-3 | TRBD2 | TRBV2 | NA | CASRRLAGTTDTQYF | TGTGCCAGCAGGAGACTAGCGGGAACAACAGATACGCAGTATTTT
TRBJ1-2 | NA | TRBV11-2 | once | CASSFTGKDYGYTF | TGTGCCAGCAGCTTCACAGGCAAGGACTATGGCTACACCTTC
TRBJ2-6 | NA | TRBV9 | NA | CASSVHSGANVLTF | TGTGCCAGCAGCGTACACTCTGGGGCCAACGTCCTGACTTTC
TRBJ1-6 | NA | TRBV7-9 | NA | CASSFLGPFSPLHF | TGTGCCAGCAGCTTTCTCGGGCCCTTTTCACCCCTCCACTTT
TRBJ2-3 | NA | TRBV15 | NA | CATSTPAGPASTDTQYF | TGTGCCACCAGCACCCCGGCCGGTCCGGCTAGCACAGATACGCAGTATTTT
TRBJ1-2 | TRBD1 | TRBV19 | once | CASSGDRDDGYTF | TGTGCCAGTAGTGGCGACAGGGACGATGGCTACACCTTC
TRBJ1-4 | NA | TRBV27 | NA | CASSPYWTSPGGAVEKLFF | TGTGCCAGCAGTCCATATTGGACATCCCCGGGCGGGGCCGTGGAAAAACTGTTTTTT
TRBJ2-2 | TRBD2 | TRBV10-3 | NA | CAISDSGLAGGTGELFF | TGTGCCATCAGTGACTCTGGACTAGCGGGGGGGACCGGGGAGCTGTTTTTT
TRBJ2-7 | NA | TRBV7-6 | NA | CASSLDPGGQGAQDEQYF | TGTGCCAGCAGCTTAGATCCCGGGGGGCAGGGGGCCCAGGACGAGCAGTACTTC
TRBJ2-1 | TRBD2 | TRBV6-5 | NA | CASVVAGYLYNEQFF | TGTGCCAGCGTGGTAGCGGGTTACTTGTACAATGAGCAGTTCTTC
TRBJ1-2 | NA | TRBV5-8 | NA | CASSPNRQIGYTF | TGTGCCAGCAGCCCGAACAGGCAAATTGGCTACACCTTC
TRBJ2-2 | NA | TRBV24-1 | NA | CATSGQRTNTGELFF | TGTGCCACCAGCGGTCAACGGACGAACACCGGGGAGCTGTTTTTT
TRBJ1-5 | TRBD1 | TRBV5-6 | NA | CASSLGQGAQPQHF | TGTGCCAGCAGCTTGGGACAGGGGGCTCAGCCCCAGCATTTT
TRBJ1-1 | NA | TRBV18 | NA | CASSIQGLNTEAFF | TGTGCCAGCTCCATTCAGGGGTTGAACACTGAAGCTTTCTTT
TRBJ1-6 | TRBD1 | TRBV19 | NA | CASSIRSPGQGNSPLHF | TGTGCCAGTAGTATACGGTCCCCTGGACAGGGCAATTCACCCCTCCACTTT
TRBJ2-3 | NA | TRBV11-3 | NA | CASSPSAYRTDTQYF | TGTGCCAGCAGCCCCTCGGCTTACCGCACAGATACGCAGTATTTT
TRBJ1-2 | TRBD1 | TRBV4-1 | NA | CASSQIQGTGAHYGYTF | TGCGCCAGCAGCCAAATTCAGGGGACAGGGGCTCACTATGGCTACACCTTC
TRBJ2-1 | NA | TRBV7-9 | NA | CASSLGNEQFF | TGTGCCAGCAGCTTAGGCAATGAGCAGTTCTTC
TRBJ1-1 | TRBD1 | TRBV5-4 | NA | CASSLAGQGVQAFF | TGTGCCAGCAGCTTGGCAGGACAGGGGGTGCAAGCTTTCTTT
TRBJ2-7 | TRBD2 | TRBV14 | NA | CASSHTSAGPYEQYF | TGTGCCAGCAGCCACACTAGCGCGGGCCCCTACGAGCAGTACTTC
TRBJ2-2 | TRBD2 | TRBV7-3 | NA | CASSSLAAVGELFF | TGTGCCAGCAGCTCGCTAGCGGCAGTCGGGGAGCTGTTTTTT
TRBJ2-7 | TRBD2 | TRBV7-2 | NA | CASSPYPRTSSDEQYF | TGTGCCAGCAGCCCGTACCCCCGGACTAGCTCCGACGAGCAGTACTTC
TRBJ1-5 | NA | TRBV6-5 | few | CASSPWDNNQPQHF | TGTGCCAGCAGTCCTTGGGATAACAATCAGCCCCAGCATTTT
TRBJ2-3 | NA | TRBV27 | NA | CASSPTGQGRDTQYF | TGTGCCAGCAGTCCGACGGGACAAGGGAGAGATACGCAGTATTTT
TRBJ2-1 | NA | TRBV10-2 | NA | CASSGSSYNEQFF | TGCGCCAGCAGCGGGAGCTCCTACAATGAGCAGTTCTTC
TRBJ2-2 | TRBD1 | TRBV7-2 | NA | CASRSGTVPGELFF | TGTGCCAGCAGATCCGGGACAGTCCCCGGGGAGCTGTTTTTT
TRBJ2-6 | NA | TRBV7-6 | NA | CASSEKRGSGANVLTF | TGTGCCAGCAGCGAAAAACGGGGCTCTGGGGCCAACGTCCTGACTTTC
TRBJ1-2 | NA | TRBV12-3/TRBV12-4 | NA | CASRGVEGYTF | TGTGCCAGCCGAGGGGTAGAGGGCTACACCTTC
TRBJ2-5 | TRBD2 | TRBV7-2 | NA | CASSFLGTSGSWTQYF | TGTGCCAGCAGCTTTCTTGGGACTAGCGGCTCCTGGACCCAGTACTTC